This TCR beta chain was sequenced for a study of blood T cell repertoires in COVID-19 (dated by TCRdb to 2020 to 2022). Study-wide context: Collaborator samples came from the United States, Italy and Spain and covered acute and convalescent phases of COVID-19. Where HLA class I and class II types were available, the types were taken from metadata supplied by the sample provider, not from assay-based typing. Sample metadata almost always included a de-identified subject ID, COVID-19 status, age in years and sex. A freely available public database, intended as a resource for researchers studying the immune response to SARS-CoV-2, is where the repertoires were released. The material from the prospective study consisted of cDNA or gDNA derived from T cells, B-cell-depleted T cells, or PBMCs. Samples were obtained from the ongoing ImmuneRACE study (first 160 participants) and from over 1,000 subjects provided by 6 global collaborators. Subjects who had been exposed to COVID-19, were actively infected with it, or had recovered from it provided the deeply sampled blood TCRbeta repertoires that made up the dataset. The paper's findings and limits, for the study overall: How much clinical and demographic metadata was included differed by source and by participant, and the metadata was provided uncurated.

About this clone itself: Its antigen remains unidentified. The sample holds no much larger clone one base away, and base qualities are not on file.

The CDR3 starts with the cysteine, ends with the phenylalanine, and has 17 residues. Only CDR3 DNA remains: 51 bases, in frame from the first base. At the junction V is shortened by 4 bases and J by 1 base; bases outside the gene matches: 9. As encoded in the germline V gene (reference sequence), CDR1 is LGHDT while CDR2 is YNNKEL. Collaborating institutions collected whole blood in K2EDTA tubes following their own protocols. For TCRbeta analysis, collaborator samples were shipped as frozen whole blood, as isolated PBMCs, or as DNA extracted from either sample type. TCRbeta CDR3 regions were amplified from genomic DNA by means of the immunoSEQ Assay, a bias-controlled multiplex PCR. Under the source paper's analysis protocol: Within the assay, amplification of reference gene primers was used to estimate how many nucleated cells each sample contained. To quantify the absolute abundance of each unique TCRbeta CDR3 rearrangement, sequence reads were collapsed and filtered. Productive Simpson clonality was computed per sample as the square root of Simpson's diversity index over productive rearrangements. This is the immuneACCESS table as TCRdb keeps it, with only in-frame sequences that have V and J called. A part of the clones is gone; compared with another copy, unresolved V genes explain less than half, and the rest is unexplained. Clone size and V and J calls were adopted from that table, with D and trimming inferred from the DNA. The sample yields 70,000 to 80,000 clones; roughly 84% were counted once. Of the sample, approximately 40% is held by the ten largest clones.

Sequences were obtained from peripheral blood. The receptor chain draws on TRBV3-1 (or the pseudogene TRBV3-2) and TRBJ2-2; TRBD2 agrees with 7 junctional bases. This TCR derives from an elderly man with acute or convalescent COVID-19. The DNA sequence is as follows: TGTGCCAGCAGCCTCTACCGGGACTACAGGAACACCGGGGAGCTGTTTTTT. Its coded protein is CASSLYRDYRNTGELFF.